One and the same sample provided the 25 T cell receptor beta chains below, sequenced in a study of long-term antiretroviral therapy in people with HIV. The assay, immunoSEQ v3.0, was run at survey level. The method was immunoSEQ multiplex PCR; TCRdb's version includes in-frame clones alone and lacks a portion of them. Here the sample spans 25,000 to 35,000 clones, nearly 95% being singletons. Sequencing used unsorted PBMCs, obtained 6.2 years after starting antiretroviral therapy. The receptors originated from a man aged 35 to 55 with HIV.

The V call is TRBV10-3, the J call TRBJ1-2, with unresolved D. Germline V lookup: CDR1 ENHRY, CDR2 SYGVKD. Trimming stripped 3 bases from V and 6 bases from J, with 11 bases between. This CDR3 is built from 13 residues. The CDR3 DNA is TGTGCCATCAGTGAAAAGGGTTGGGATGGCTACACCTTC. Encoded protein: CAISEKGWDGYTF.

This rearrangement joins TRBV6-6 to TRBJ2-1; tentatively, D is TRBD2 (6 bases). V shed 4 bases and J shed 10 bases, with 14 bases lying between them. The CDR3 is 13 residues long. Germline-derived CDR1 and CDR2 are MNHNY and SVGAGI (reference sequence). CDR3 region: CASSFAGTWEQFF. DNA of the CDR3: TGTGCCAGCAGTTTTGCAGGGACTTGGGAGCAGTTCTTC.

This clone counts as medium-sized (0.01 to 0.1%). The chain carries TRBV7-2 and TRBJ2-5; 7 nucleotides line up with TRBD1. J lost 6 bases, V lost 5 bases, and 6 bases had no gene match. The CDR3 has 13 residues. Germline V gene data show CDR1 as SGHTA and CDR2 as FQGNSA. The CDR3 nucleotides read TGTGCCAGCAGCGACTACAGGGGACAGACCCAGTACTTC. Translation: CASSDYRGQTQYF. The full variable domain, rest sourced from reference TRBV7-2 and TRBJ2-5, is GAGVSQSPSNKVTEKGKDVELRCDPISGHTALYWYRQSLGQGLEFLIYFQGNSAPDKSGLPSDRFSAERTGGSVSTLTIQRTQQEDSAVYLCASSDYRGQTQYFGPGTRLLVL.

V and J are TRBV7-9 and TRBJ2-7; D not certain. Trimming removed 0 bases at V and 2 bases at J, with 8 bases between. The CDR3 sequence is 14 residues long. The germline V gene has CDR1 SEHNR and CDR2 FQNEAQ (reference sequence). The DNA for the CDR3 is TGTGCCAGCAGCTTAGCCGGCGGAGCCTACGAGCAGTACTTC. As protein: CASSLAGGAYEQYF.

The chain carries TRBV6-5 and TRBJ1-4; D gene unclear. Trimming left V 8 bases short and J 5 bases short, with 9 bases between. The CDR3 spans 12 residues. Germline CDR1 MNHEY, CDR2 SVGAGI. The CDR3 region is CASGRWNEKLFF. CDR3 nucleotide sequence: TGTGCCAGCGGTCGGTGGAATGAAAAACTGTTTTTT.

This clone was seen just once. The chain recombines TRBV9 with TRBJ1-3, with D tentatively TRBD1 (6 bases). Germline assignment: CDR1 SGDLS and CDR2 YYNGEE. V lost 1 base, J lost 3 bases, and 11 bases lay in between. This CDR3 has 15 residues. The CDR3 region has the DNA TGTGCCAGCAGCGTATCGGACAGCCGTGGAAACACCATATATTTT. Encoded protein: CASSVSDSRGNTIYF. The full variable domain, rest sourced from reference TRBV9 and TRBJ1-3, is DSGVTQTPKHLITATGQRVTLRCSPRSGDLSVYWYQQSLDQGLQFLIQYYNGEERAKGNILERFSAQQFPDLHSELNLSSLELGDSALYFCASSVSDSRGNTIYFGEGSWLTVV.

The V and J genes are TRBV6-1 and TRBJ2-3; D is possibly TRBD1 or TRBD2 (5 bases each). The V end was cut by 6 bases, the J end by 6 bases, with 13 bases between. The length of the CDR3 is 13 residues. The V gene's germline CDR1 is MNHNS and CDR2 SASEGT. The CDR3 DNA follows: TGTGCCAGCAGGCATGGGGGTGGGGATACGCAGTATTTT. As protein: CASRHGGGDTQYF.

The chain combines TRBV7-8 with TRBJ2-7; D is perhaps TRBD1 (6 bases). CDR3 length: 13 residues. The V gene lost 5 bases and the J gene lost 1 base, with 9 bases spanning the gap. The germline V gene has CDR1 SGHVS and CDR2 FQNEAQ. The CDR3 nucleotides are TGTGCCAGCAGCCCAGGGGAGTCCTACGAGCAGTACTTC. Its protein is CASSPGESYEQYF.

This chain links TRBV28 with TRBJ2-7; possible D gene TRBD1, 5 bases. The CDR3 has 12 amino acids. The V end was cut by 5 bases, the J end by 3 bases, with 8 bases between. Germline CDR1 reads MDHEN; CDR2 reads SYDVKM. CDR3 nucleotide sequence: TGTGCCAGCAGTGTTGGACACTACGAGCAGTACTTC. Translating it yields CASSVGHYEQYF.

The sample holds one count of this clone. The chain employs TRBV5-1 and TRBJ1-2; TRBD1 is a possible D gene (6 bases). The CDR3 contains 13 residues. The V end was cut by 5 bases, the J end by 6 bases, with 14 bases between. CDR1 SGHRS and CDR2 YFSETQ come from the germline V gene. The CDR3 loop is CASRWGAGDGYTF. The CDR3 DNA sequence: TGCGCCAGCAGATGGGGGGCAGGCGATGGCTACACCTTC.

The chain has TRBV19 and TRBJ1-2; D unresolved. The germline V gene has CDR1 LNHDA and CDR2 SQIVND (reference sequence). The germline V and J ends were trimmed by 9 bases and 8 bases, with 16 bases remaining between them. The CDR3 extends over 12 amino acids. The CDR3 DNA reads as TGTGCCAGCTGGAGGGAAGGGAGAGGCTACACCTTC. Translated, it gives CASWREGRGYTF.

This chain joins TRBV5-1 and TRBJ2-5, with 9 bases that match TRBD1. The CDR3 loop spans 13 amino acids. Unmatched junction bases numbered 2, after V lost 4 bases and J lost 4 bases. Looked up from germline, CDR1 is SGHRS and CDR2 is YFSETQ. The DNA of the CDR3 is TGCGCCAGCAGCCGGGACAGGGCAGAGACCCAGTACTTC. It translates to CASSRDRAETQYF.

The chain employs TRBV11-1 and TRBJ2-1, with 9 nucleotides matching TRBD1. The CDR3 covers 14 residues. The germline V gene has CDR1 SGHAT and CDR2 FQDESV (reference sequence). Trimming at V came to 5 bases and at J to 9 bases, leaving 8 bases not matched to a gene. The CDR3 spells CASSPGQGKSEQFF. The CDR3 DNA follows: TGTGCCAGCAGCCCGGGACAGGGTAAGAGTGAGCAGTTCTTC.

As DNA, the CDR3 is TGCAGCGTTATTCCCTCTAGCACAGATACGCAGTATTTT. Translation gives CSVIPSSTDTQYF. This chain connects TRBV29-1 to TRBJ2-3; D unclear. V was trimmed by 5 bases and J by 0 bases, leaving 9 bases between them. This CDR3 comprises 13 residues. Germline CDR1 and CDR2: SQVTM and ANQGSEA.

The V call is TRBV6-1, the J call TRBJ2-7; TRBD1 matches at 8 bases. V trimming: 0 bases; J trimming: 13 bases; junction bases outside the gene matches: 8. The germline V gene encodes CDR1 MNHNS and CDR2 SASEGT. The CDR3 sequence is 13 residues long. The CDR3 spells CASSEAVTGEYYF. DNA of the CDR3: TGTGCCAGCAGTGAAGCCGTGACAGGGGAATACTACTTC.

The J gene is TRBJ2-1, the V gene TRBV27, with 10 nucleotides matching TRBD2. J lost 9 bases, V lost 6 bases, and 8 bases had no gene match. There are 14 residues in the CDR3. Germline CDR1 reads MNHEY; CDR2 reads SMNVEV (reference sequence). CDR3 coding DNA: TGTGCCAGCAGGGCCAGCGGGGGGGCTTTTGAGCAGTTCTTC. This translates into CASRASGGAFEQFF.

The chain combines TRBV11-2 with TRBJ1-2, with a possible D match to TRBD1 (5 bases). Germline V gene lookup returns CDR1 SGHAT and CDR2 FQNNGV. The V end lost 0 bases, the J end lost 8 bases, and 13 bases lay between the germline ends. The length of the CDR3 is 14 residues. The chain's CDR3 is CASSLDGGKGGYTF. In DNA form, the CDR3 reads TGTGCCAGCAGCTTAGATGGGGGAAAGGGGGGCTACACCTTC. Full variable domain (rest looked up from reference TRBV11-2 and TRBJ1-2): EAGVAQSPRYKIIEKRQSVAFWCNPISGHATLYWYQQILGQGPKLLIQFQNNGVVDDSQLPKDRFSAERLKGVDSTLKIQPAKLEDSAVYLCASSLDGGKGGYTFGSGTRLTVV.

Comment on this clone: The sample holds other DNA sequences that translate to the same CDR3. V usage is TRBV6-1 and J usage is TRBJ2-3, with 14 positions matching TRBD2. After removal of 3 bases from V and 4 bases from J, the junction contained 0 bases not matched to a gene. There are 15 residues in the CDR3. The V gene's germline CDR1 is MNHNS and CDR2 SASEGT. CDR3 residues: CASSETSGGADTQYF. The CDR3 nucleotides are TGTGCCAGCAGTGAGACTAGCGGGGGGGCAGATACGCAGTATTTT.

CDR3 sequence reads: CASSLPVGSGANVLTF. CDR3 in DNA: TGTGCCAGCAGTCTCCCAGTAGGCTCAGGGGCCAACGTCCTGACTTTC. This chain connects TRBV6-6 to TRBJ2-6; D is unresolved. The V gene lost 5 bases and the J gene lost 4 bases, with 15 bases spanning the gap. The CDR3 totals 16 residues. Germline V gene sequence: CDR1 MNHNY, CDR2 SVGAGI (reference sequence).

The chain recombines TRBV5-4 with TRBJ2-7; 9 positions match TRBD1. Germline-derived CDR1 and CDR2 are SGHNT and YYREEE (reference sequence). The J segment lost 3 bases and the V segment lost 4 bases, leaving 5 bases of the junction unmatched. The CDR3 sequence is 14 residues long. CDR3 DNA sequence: TGTGCCAGCAGCGGGGGACAGGGAATCTACGAGCAGTACTTC. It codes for CASSGGQGIYEQYF.

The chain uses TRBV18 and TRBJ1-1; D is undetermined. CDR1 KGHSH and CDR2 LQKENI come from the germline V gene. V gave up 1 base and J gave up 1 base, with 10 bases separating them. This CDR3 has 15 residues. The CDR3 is CASSPRLGRNTEAFF. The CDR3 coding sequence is TGTGCCAGCTCACCACGTTTAGGCAGGAACACTGAAGCTTTCTTT. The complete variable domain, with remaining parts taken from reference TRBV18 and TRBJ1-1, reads NAGVMQNPRHLVRRRGQEARLRCSPMKGHSHVYWYRQLPEEGLKFMVYLQKENIIDESGMPKERFSAEFPKEGPSILRIQQVVRGDSAAYFCASSPRLGRNTEAFFGQGTRLTVV.

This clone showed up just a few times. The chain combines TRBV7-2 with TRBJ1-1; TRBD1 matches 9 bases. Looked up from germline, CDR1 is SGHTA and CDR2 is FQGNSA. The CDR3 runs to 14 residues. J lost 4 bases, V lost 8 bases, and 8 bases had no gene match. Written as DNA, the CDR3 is TGTGCCAGCGGCCCGGGACAGGGTCGCACTGAAGCTTTCTTT. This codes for CASGPGQGRTEAFF. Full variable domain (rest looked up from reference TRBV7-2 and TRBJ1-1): GAGVSQSPSNKVTEKGKDVELRCDPISGHTALYWYRQSLGQGLEFLIYFQGNSAPDKSGLPSDRFSAERTGGSVSTLTIQRTQQEDSAVYLCASGPGQGRTEAFFGQGTRLTVV.

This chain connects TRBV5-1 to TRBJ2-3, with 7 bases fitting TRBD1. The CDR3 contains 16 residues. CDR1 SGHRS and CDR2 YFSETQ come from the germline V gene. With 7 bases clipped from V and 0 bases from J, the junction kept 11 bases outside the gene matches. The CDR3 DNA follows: TGCGCCAGCTACAGGACAGGATTGACTAGCACAGATACGCAGTATTTT. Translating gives CASYRTGLTSTDTQYF.

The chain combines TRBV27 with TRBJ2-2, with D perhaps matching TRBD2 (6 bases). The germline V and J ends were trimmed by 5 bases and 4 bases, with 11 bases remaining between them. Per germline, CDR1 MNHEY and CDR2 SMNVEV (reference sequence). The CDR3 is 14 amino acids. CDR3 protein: CASSPGLGTGELFF. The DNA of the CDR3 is TGTGCCAGCAGTCCGGGACTCGGCACCGGGGAGCTGTTTTTT.

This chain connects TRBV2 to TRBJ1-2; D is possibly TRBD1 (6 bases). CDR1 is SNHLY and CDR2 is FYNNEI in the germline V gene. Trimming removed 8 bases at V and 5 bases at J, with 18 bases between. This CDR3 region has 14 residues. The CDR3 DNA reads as TGTGCCAGCGGGAGGGACATTGGGGGATATGGCTACACCTTC. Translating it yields CASGRDIGGYGYTF.